This T cell receptor (beta chain) was sequenced for a study of cytomegalovirus exposure and HLA in healthy donors. Study information: There were over 350 genotyped donors. Of these, 81% fell in the genetic ancestry cluster associated with self-reported Caucasian donors. Study-wide results and limits: With later analysis, a missense DCLRE1C variant became linked to TCR beta V- and J-gene trimming. Cytomegalovirus association was listed for 164 TCR beta chains.

The CDR3 runs to 13 residues. V lost 2 bases, J lost 1 base, and 6 bases lay in between. From germline, CDR1 is GTSNPN and CDR2 SVGIG (reference sequence). Researchers ran the PCR with 60 Vbeta and 13 Jbeta primers. Produced via immunoSEQ multiplex PCR; TCRdb's table is partial and in-frame only. The data hold over 85,000 clones, with 83% observed a single time. Concerning this clone: Its antigen is still unknown.

The sequence was collected from a man aged 40-55 years in good health and CMV-seronegative. V usage is TRBV30 and J usage is TRBJ1-3; a weak D match, TRBD1 (5 bases). Sequencing was carried out using PBMCs. The CDR3 spells CAWSSGSGNTIYF. CDR3 coding DNA: TGTGCCTGGAGTTCAGGGTCTGGAAACACCATATATTTT.